These T cell receptor beta chains were read from a single sample in a study of blood T cell repertoires in COVID-19. Only in-frame clones appear in the TCRdb table, and some are missing; sequencing was by immunoSEQ multiplex PCR. The table has fewer than 80,000 clones, under 90% seen once; the top ten hold just over 2.5%. The sequenced sample consisted of peripheral blood. The receptors come from a human donor in a cohort sampled during active COVID-19. CDR3s include the opening cysteine and the closing phenylalanine or tryptophan. The D gene is left open where the match is weak. The listing skips clone size in some rows; elsewhere it reads once, few, many or a size class.

clone_size j_call d_call v_call cdr3_aa cdr3_nt
. TRBJ2-3 TRBD2 TRBV4-1 CASSQDRASGRTDTQYF TGCGCCAGCAGCCAAGATCGGGCTAGCGGGAGGACAGATACGCAGTATTTT
. TRBJ2-5 . TRBV9 CASSPWGQGQETQYF TGTGCCAGCAGCCCTTGGGGGCAGGGGCAAGAGACCCAGTACTTC
. TRBJ1-1 TRBD1 TRBV7-2 CASSLQGYTEAFF TGTGCCAGCAGCCTACAGGGGTACACTGAAGCTTTCTTT
. TRBJ1-5 TRBD1 TRBV7-6 CASSLSWDRASNQPQHF TGTGCCAGCAGCTTATCCTGGGACAGGGCAAGCAATCAGCCCCAGCATTTT
. TRBJ2-3 TRBD2 TRBV4-3 CASSAIAGGEHTQYF TGCGCCAGCAGCGCCATAGCGGGGGGGGAACATACGCAGTATTTT
. TRBJ2-1 TRBD2 TRBV5-4 CASSPGGSGRRSEQFF TGTGCCAGCAGCCCTGGAGGTAGCGGGAGGCGGAGTGAGCAGTTCTTC
. TRBJ1-1 . TRBV3-1/TRBV3-2 CASSQGLAPAFF TGTGCCAGCAGCCAAGGTTTGGCCCCAGCTTTCTTT
. TRBJ2-3 . TRBV6-2/TRBV6-3 CASSYGGRETDTQYF TGTGCCAGCAGTTACGGGGGCAGGGAGACAGATACGCAGTATTTT
. TRBJ2-5 TRBD2 TRBV7-2 CASSLEGAGGRSETQYF TGTGCCAGCAGCTTAGAAGGAGCGGGGGGGAGGTCAGAGACCCAGTACTTC
. TRBJ2-3 TRBD2 TRBV10-1 CASSRTSGGADTQYF TGCGCCAGCAGTAGGACTAGCGGGGGGGCAGATACGCAGTATTTT
. TRBJ2-3 . TRBV10-3 CASEGSSSTQYF TGTGCCTCGGAAGGGAGCTCGTCGACGCAGTATTTT
. TRBJ2-5 TRBD2 TRBV5-6 CASSGVTSGIELETQYF TGTGCCAGCAGCGGCGTGACTAGCGGGATTGAACTGGAGACCCAGTACTTC
once TRBJ2-2 . TRBV4-1 CASSQDELYRPGDTGELFF TGCGCCAGCAGCCAAGATGAGCTTTACAGGCCAGGGGACACCGGGGAGCTGTTTTTT
. TRBJ2-4 TRBD1 TRBV27 CASSLWRQGAGIQYF TGTGCCAGCAGTTTATGGCGGCAGGGGGCGGGCATTCAGTACTTC
. TRBJ2-1 TRBD1 TRBV24-1 CATSSPGQGRDEQFF TGTGCCACCAGTTCTCCGGGACAGGGTAGGGATGAGCAGTTCTTC
. TRBJ2-5 . TRBV10-2 CASSERLVPLQQETQYF TGCGCCAGCAGTGAGAGACTAGTTCCACTACAACAAGAGACCCAGTACTTC
. TRBJ2-7 . TRBV28 CASSLGLSDYEQYF TGTGCCAGCAGTTTAGGACTAAGTGACTACGAGCAGTACTTC
. TRBJ2-1 . TRBV30 CAWTSGVSYNEQFF TGTGCCTGGACTTCGGGAGTCTCCTACAATGAGCAGTTCTTC
. TRBJ2-7 TRBD1 TRBV27 CASSSGQGGSFSYEQYF TGTGCCAGCAGTTCGGGACAGGGTGGCTCCTTCTCCTACGAGCAGTACTTC
few TRBJ1-3 . TRBV5-4 CASSSGTASGNTIYF TGTGCCAGCAGCTCCGGGACTGCCTCTGGAAACACCATATATTTT
few TRBJ1-2 . TRBV29-1 CSVSGNYGYTF TGCAGCGTTTCAGGGAACTATGGCTACACCTTC
few TRBJ1-1 . TRBV18 CASSPRTEMNTEAFF TGTGCCAGCTCACCACGGACAGAAATGAACACTGAAGCTTTCTTT
. TRBJ1-2 . TRBV12-5 CASGPDGEGYGYTF TGTGCTAGTGGTCCGGACGGAGAGGGCTATGGCTACACCTTC